This T cell receptor (beta chain) is from a study of CD8 T cells in ankylosing spondylitis. This clonotype has ten or more counts. The antigen is not known. Study conclusions and caveats: Some of these motif variants have turned up before, in reports on reactive arthritis synovial fluid and blood.

The germline V and J ends were trimmed by 5 bases and 0 bases, with 13 bases remaining between them. The germline V gene encodes CDR1 DFQATT and CDR2 SNEGSKA (reference sequence). The CDR3 totals 14 residues. With molecular barcodes, quantitative 5'-RACE was used to make the TCR beta libraries. TCRdb reanalysed the 5' RACE reads using MiXCR and keeps one entry per CDR3 protein. The table has roughly 250,000 distinct CDR3 sequences, about 10% seen once. The rearrangement uses TRBV20-1 and TRBJ1-2, with D unresolved. Sequencing was done on a sample of blood, either unsorted or a sorted T cell fraction (not recorded which). This receptor was obtained from a male donor with ankylosing spondylitis or in good health (not recorded which). CDR3 nucleotide sequence: TGCAGTGCTTCCCTGGATAGGCCTAACTATGGCTACACCTTC. This codes for CSASLDRPNYGYTF.